Listed below are T cell receptor beta chains from one sample, sequenced in a study of blood T cells in healthy people across ages. MiXCR, run by TCRdb on the 5' RACE reads, gives a single entry per CDR3 protein. This table has over 750,000 distinct CDR3 sequences, about 25% appearing once. These data were also reused for a study on T cells of mothers and their children.

Sequencing was carried out using blood. The receptors originated from a boy younger than 18 in good health. Both conserved end residues are part of each CDR3. D genes are given only for firm matches. Part of the rows lack a size; the others show once, few, many or a class for expanded clones.

CDR3nt,CDR3aa,d_gene,abundance,j_gene,len,v_gene
TGCAGCGTTCGGGAGGGGGACAAATCCTACGAGCAGTACTTC,CSVREGDKSYEQYF,TRBD2,few,TRBJ2-7,14,TRBV29-1
TGTGCCAGCAGTCTTGTACACACTGAAGCTTTCTTT,CASSLVHTEAFF,-,once,TRBJ1-1,12,TRBV5-6
TGTGCCAGCACTTATTCCGGGGCAGACGATAATGAGCAGTTCTTC,CASTYSGADDNEQFF,-,few,TRBJ2-1,15,TRBV27
TGTGCCAGCAGTGAAGAGATGGGGTATGGCAAAGAGACCCAGTACTTC,CASSEEMGYGKETQYF,-,few,TRBJ2-5,16,TRBV25-1
TGTGCCAGCAGCCACCTTGTTGGGGATGGCTACACCTTC,CASSHLVGDGYTF,-,-,TRBJ1-2,13,TRBV14
TGCGCCAGCAGCTTAGAACAGGGGGCTCACGAGACCCAGTACTTC,CASSLEQGAHETQYF,TRBD1,few,TRBJ2-5,15,TRBV5-1
TGTGCCACGGGGTTTGGGCAGCCCCAGCATTTT,CATGFGQPQHF,-,-,TRBJ1-5,11,TRBV6-5
TGTGCCAGCAGCTACGGACAGACTTCCTACGAGCAGTACTTC,CASSYGQTSYEQYF,-,-,TRBJ2-7,14,TRBV6-6
TGCGCCAGCAGAGTACGAGACAGGGGATACAATGAGCAGTTCTTC,CASRVRDRGYNEQFF,TRBD1,-,TRBJ2-1,15,TRBV10-2
TGCAGTGCTCTGAAGATGAAGCGGACCGCTTGGGAGCAGTACTTC,CSALKMKRTAWEQYF,-,many,TRBJ2-7,15,TRBV20-1
TGCAGCGTCCCTTTGAGAAGGGTCTACAATGAGCAGTTCTTC,CSVPLRRVYNEQFF,-,few,TRBJ2-1,14,TRBV29-1
TGTGCCAGCAGCTTAACCATCACAGATACGCAGTATTTT,CASSLTITDTQYF,-,-,TRBJ2-3,13,TRBV7-9
TGTGCCAGCAGTCCGAGGGGACTTCCGGCCTACGAGCAGTACTTC,CASSPRGLPAYEQYF,-,-,TRBJ2-7,15,TRBV27
TGTGCCAGCAGTTACATCTCGGGAGTCAATCAGCCCCAGCATTTT,CASSYISGVNQPQHF,-,-,TRBJ1-5,15,TRBV6-2/TRBV6-3